This TCR beta chain came from a study of control samples from healthy donors and cancer patients. The germline CDR1 and CDR2 sequences are SGHRS and YFSETQ. Deletions cut 5 bases from V and 4 bases from J, with 15 bases between. The CDR3 covers 15 residues. Clones were read by immunoSEQ multiplex PCR, and TCRdb kept only the in-frame ones, dropping some. Of about 270,000 clones listed, around 80% are singletons. This clonotype was sampled from a woman aged 60-75 years with lung cancer. Sequenced material: PBMCs. V is TRBV5-1 and J is TRBJ2-2, with D possibly matching TRBD2 (5 bases). CDR3 coding DNA: TGCGCCAGCAGAGGACTTGAGATTTCCACCGGGGAGCTGTTTTTT. Translation: CASRGLEISTGELFF.